This T cell receptor beta chain originates from a study of regulatory T cells in long-lasting Graves disease. The wider study: Less than 3 months of antithyroid drugs had been taken by newly diagnosed Graves' patients.

Germline V gene lookup returns CDR1 DFQATT and CDR2 SNEGSKA (reference sequence). V was cut by 0 bases and J by 10 bases, with 7 bases left in between. There are 12 residues in the CDR3. Specified time point: newly diagnosed GD, antithyroid drugs for less than 3 months. Following extraction of RNA from PBMCs, that RNA was used to make the TCR library. This clonotype was seen a few times. Construction of TCR beta libraries relied on iRepertoire HTBI primers and on Arm-PCR targeting CDR3 regions. MiXCR, run by TCRdb on the multiplex PCR reads, gives a single entry per CDR3 protein. The data hold 350,000 to 500,000 distinct CDR3 sequences, with around 15% observed a single time. The sample was also linked to a second study, of T cells in Graves' hyperthyroidism and ophthalmopathy. From that paper: The TCR CDR3 was amplified in a first-round RT-PCR using the HTBI primer set.

This receptor was identified in a woman aged 18-29 years with Graves disease. The input for sequencing was peripheral blood mononuclear cells (PBMCs), taken at new diagnosis, from a patient treated with antithyroid drugs. The chain is built from TRBV20-1 and TRBJ1-6; D gene ambiguous. The chain's CDR3 is CSARDSLSPLHF. Here the CDR3 DNA reads TGCAGTGCTAGAGATTCTTTATCACCCCTCCACTTT.